The 7 T cell receptor beta chains below come from one sample, sequenced in a study of T cells after yellow fever vaccination. TCRdb called the 5' RACE reads again in MiXCR, with one record for every CDR3 protein. The repertoire consists of a few hundred thousand distinct CDR3 sequences, with approximately 6.8% occurring once and the leading ten covering 1.1%. The starting material was CD4+ T cells sorted from PBMCs, obtained on the day of the yellow fever booster vaccination. The receptors derive from a man under 40 who received the YFV17D yellow fever vaccine.

This clonotype was seen repeatedly, ten times or more. The chain joins TRBV7-9 to TRBJ1-1; TRBD1 aligns across 7 bases. The CDR3 covers 15 residues. Germline V gene sequence: CDR1 SEHNR, CDR2 FQNEAQ (reference sequence). The trim removed 0 bases at V and 2 bases at J, leaving 3 bases unmatched. CDR3 nucleotide sequence: TGTGCCAGCAGCTTAGCAGGGACAGCTAACACTGAAGCTTTCTTT. As protein: CASSLAGTANTEAFF.

This clonotype turned up a few times. The chain employs TRBV20-1 and TRBJ2-3; 9 bases fit TRBD2. CDR1 DFQATT and CDR2 SNEGSKA come from the germline V gene (reference sequence). J lost 7 bases, V lost 3 bases, and 20 bases had no gene match. This CDR3 is built from 18 residues. CDR3 nucleotide sequence: TGCAGTGCTAGTCCCACGGATGGGCGGGAGGGCCCTAGAAATACGCAGTATTTT. Protein: CSASPTDGREGPRNTQYF.

The V call is TRBV20-1, the J call TRBJ2-7; 10 bases match TRBD2. The germline V gene encodes CDR1 DFQATT and CDR2 SNEGSKA (reference sequence). The trim removed 1 base at V and 5 bases at J, leaving 20 bases unmatched. There are 19 residues in the CDR3. This CDR3 is CSARVAGGTIPSGSHEQYF. CDR3 DNA sequence: TGCAGTGCTAGAGTCGCCGGTGGGACCATCCCTAGCGGGAGTCACGAGCAGTACTTC.

This clonotype was seen repeatedly, ten times or more. The gene calls are TRBV10-3 and TRBJ2-3; no clear D gene. Trimming took off 3 bases at V and 1 base at J, with 5 bases between the two ends. This CDR3 is built from 13 residues. Germline assignment: CDR1 ENHRY and CDR2 SYGVKD. The CDR3 region is CAISDGGTDTQYF. CDR3 bases: TGTGCCATCAGTGATGGCGGCACAGATACGCAGTATTTT.

This clonotype has just a few counts. V is TRBV5-1 and J is TRBJ2-7, with D perhaps matching TRBD2 (6 bases). The CDR3 contains 14 residues. CDR1 and CDR2 from the germline V gene are SGHRS and YFSETQ. Trimming took off 4 bases at V and 7 bases at J, with 18 bases between the two ends. As DNA, the CDR3 is TGCGCCAGCAGCCCCGGGGCCGCGGGAAGGGAGCAGTACTTC. It codes for CASSPGAAGREQYF. The whole variable domain, filled in from reference TRBV5-1 and TRBJ2-7, reads KAGVTQTPRYLIKTRGQQVTLSCSPISGHRSVSWYQQTPGQGLQFLFEYFSETQRNKGNFPGRFSGRQFSNSRSEMNVSTLELGDSALYLCASSPGAAGREQYFGPGTRLTVT.

There are many counts of this clonotype. This rearrangement joins TRBV20-1 to TRBJ2-6; weak D call: TRBD1 (5 bases). In germline, CDR1 is DFQATT, CDR2 SNEGSKA (reference sequence). The CDR3 extends over 17 amino acids. Trimming left V 3 bases short and J 0 bases short, with 15 bases between. In nucleotides, the CDR3 is TGCAGTGCTAGCAGCAGGGCTCATTACTCTGGGGCCAACGTCCTGACTTTC. Its translation: CSASSRAHYSGANVLTF.

To note about this clonotype: Mismatch with germline at one junction end may stem from a read error. The J gene is TRBJ2-5, the V gene TRBV6-1, with 9 positions matching TRBD2. Germline-derived CDR1 and CDR2 are MNHNS and SASEGT. This CDR3 has 16 amino acids. The CDR3 DNA follows: TGTACCAGCAGTACCTTACCAGCGGGAGGAAAAGAGACCCAGTACTTC. It specifies CTSSTLPAGGKETQYF.